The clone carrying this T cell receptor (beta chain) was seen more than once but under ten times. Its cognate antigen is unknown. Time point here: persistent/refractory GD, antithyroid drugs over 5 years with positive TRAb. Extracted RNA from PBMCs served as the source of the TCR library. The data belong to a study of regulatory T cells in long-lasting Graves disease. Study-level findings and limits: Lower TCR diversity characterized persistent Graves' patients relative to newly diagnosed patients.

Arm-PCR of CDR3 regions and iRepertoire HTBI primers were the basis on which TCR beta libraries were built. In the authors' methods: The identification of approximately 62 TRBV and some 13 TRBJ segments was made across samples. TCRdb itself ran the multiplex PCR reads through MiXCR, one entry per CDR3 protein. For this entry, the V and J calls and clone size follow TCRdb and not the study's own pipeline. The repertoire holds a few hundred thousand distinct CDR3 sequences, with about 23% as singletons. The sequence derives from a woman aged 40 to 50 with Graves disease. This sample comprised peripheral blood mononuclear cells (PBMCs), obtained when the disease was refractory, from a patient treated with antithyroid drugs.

The DNA for the CDR3 is TGTGCCAGCAGCTTGGTTTCGCCGGGGGAGCAGTACTTC. Encoded protein: CASSLVSPGEQYF. The chain joins TRBV5-6 to TRBJ2-7; perhaps TRBD2 as D (5 bases). The CDR3 is made up of 13 amino acids. Germline CDR1 and CDR2: SGHDT and YYEEEE. The V gene lost 0 bases and the J gene lost 7 bases, with 11 bases spanning the gap.